This T cell receptor (beta chain) was observed in a study of yellow fever vaccine responses in identical twins. Study-wide results and limits: Reportedly, twins' vaccine T cell responses looked partly convergent and partly personalized.

Using its own MiXCR run on the RT-PCR reads, TCRdb lists one record per CDR3 protein. In the table there are 550 to 750 distinct CDR3 sequences, 80% of which are singletons. Germline V lookup: CDR1 LGHNA, CDR2 YNFKEQ. Trimming at V came to 4 bases and at J to 2 bases, leaving 5 bases not matched to a gene. This CDR3 is built from 15 residues. As to this clonotype: Antigen specificity is unknown.

The V gene is TRBV4-2, the J gene TRBJ2-1, with 7 nucleotides matching TRBD2. The source was T cells from blood (PBMCs), unsorted or a sorted subset (not recorded which), collected before or after yellow fever vaccination (not recorded which). The TCR originated in a female donor who received the yellow fever vaccine. The CDR3 spells CASSPLADAYNEQFF. The CDR3 DNA sequence: TGTGCCAGCAGCCCCCTAGCGGATGCCTACAATGAGCAGTTCTTC.